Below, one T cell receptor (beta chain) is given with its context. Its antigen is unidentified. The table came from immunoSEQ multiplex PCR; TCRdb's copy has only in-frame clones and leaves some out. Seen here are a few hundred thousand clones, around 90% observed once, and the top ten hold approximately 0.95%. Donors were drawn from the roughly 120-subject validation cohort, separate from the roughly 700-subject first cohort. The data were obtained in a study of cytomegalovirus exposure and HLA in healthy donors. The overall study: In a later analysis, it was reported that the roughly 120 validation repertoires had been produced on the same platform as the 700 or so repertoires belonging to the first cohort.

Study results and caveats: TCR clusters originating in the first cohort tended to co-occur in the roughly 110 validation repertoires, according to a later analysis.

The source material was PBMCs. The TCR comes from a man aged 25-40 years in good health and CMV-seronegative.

CDR3 nucleotides: TGTGCCAGCAGGCGCCCCGGGGCCTACGAGCAGTACTTC. Its protein is CASRRPGAYEQYF. The V call is TRBV6-5, the J call TRBJ2-7, with D possibly TRBD2 on 5 matching bases. This CDR3 has 13 amino acids. Trimming stripped 6 bases from V and 2 bases from J, with 11 bases between. Germline V gives CDR1 MNHEY, CDR2 SVGAGI.